These 27 T cell receptor beta chains came from one sample sequenced in a study of blood T cell repertoires in COVID-19. Method: immunoSEQ multiplex PCR; TCRdb's copy keeps in-frame clones and lacks some. This table holds under 200,000 clones, around 86% found once. Sequencing was done on a sample of peripheral blood. The receptor set was obtained from a man aged 55 to 70 with COVID-19, enrolled during active disease.

This chain uses TRBV15 with TRBJ2-1; TRBD2 agrees at 8 bases. V lost 0 bases to trimming and J lost 0 bases; unmatched junction nucleotides: 4. Looked up from germline, CDR1 is LNHNV and CDR2 is YYDKDF (reference sequence). The CDR3 has 17 amino acids. The CDR3 reads CATSRDLLADSYNEQFF. The CDR3 nucleotides read TGTGCCACCAGCAGAGATCTACTAGCGGACTCCTACAATGAGCAGTTCTTC.

The genes are TRBV6-2 or TRBV6-3 and TRBJ2-3; 12 bases are shared with TRBD2. The CDR3 runs 19 residues. V dropped 2 bases and J dropped 3; count of bases not matched to a gene: 12. The germline gives CDR1 MNHEY, CDR2 SVGEGT. The CDR3 DNA reads as TGTGCCAGCAGTTACGAGTACCGGACCGGACTAGCGGGGACAGATACGCAGTATTTT. Its translation is CASSYEYRTGLAGTDTQYF.

V gene TRBV19 combines with J gene TRBJ2-3; possible D gene TRBD1, 5 bases. CDR3 length: 15 amino acids. V was clipped by 4 bases and J by 0 bases, with 11 bases between them. The V gene's germline CDR1 is LNHDA and CDR2 SQIVND (reference sequence). DNA for the CDR3: TGTGCCAGTAGTAAAGCCAGGGTTAGCACAGATACGCAGTATTTT. As protein: CASSKARVSTDTQYF.

The V and J genes are TRBV3-1 (or the pseudogene TRBV3-2) and TRBJ1-5; perhaps TRBD1 as D (5 bases). The CDR3 contains 13 residues. The germline V and J ends were trimmed by 2 bases and 7 bases, with 9 bases remaining between them. Germline V gives CDR1 LGHDT, CDR2 YNNKEL (reference sequence). The chain's CDR3 is CASSQMGGQPQHF. The CDR3 nucleotides are TGTGCCAGCAGCCAAATGGGGGGACAGCCCCAGCATTTT.

The chain carries TRBV5-1 and TRBJ2-6, with 7 bases fitting TRBD1. The CDR3 runs to 20 residues. Trimming cost V 0 bases and J 11 bases; bases outside gene matches: 23. The V gene's germline CDR1 is SGHRS and CDR2 YFSETQ. The CDR3 nucleotides are TGCGCCAGCAGCTTGGGACGTGACACGGACAGGTTTCGGTTTGTGTACGTCCTGACTTTC. Translating it yields CASSLGRDTDRFRFVYVLTF.

DNA of the CDR3: TGTGCCAGCAGGACAGTCTGGAACACTGAAGCTTTCTTT. Amino acid sequence: CASRTVWNTEAFF. This chain connects TRBV19 to TRBJ1-1; tentatively, D is TRBD1 (6 bases). The V and J ends lost 9 bases and 1 base respectively, with 12 bases between them. This CDR3 region has 13 residues. Germline-derived CDR1 and CDR2 are LNHDA and SQIVND (reference sequence). Full variable domain (rest looked up from reference TRBV19 and TRBJ1-1): DGGITQSPKYLFRKEGQNVTLSCEQNLNHDAMYWYRQDPGQGLRLIYYSQIVNDFQKGDIAEGYSVSREKKESFPLTVTSAQKNPTAFYLCASRTVWNTEAFFGQGTRLTVV.

This clone was detected once. This rearrangement joins TRBV6-1 to TRBJ1-5; no clear D. This CDR3 comprises 14 residues. Germline V gene sequence: CDR1 MNHNS, CDR2 SASEGT. V lost 2 bases and J lost 6, with 11 bases in between. The DNA for the CDR3 is TGTGCCAGCAGTGAATTTTCTCGTAGTCAGCCCCAGCATTTT. Translated: CASSEFSRSQPQHF.

This rearrangement joins TRBV5-6 to TRBJ2-7, with D possibly TRBD1 on 6 matching bases. This CDR3 region has 15 residues. V lost 1 base and J 2 bases, leaving 13 bases between the germline ends. Germline V gene sequence: CDR1 SGHDT, CDR2 YYEEEE. The CDR3 is CASSLKSRQAYEQYF. The CDR3 DNA reads as TGTGCCAGCAGCTTGAAATCTCGACAGGCCTACGAGCAGTACTTC.

CDR3 residues: CASSYGTGDHNEQFF. The CDR3 DNA is TGTGCCAGCAGCTATGGGACAGGCGATCACAATGAGCAGTTCTTC. This sequence joins TRBV7-9 and TRBJ2-1; 8 bases align to TRBD1. J gave up 5 bases and V 4 bases, and 7 bases lay outside the gene matches. CDR3 length: 15 amino acids. CDR1 and CDR2 from the germline V gene are SEHNR and FQNEAQ (reference sequence). The complete variable domain, with remaining parts taken from reference TRBV7-9 and TRBJ2-1, reads DTGVSQNPRHKITKRGQNVTFRCDPISEHNRLYWYRQTLGQGPEFLTYFQNEAQLEKSRLLSDRFSAERPKGSFSTLEIQRTEQGDSAMYLCASSYGTGDHNEQFFGPGTRLTVL.

This rearrangement joins TRBV24-1 to TRBJ2-1, with 9 bases aligning to TRBD1. V lost 4 bases to trimming and J lost 3 bases; unmatched junction nucleotides: 6. This CDR3 region has 16 residues. Germline CDR1 and CDR2: KGHDR and SFDVKD. This chain's CDR3 is CATSEDRGIVYNEQFF. The CDR3 nucleotides are TGTGCCACCAGTGAGGACAGGGGAATAGTCTACAATGAGCAGTTCTTC.

The chain's CDR3 is CSVFQGLSGNTEAFF. CDR3 bases: TGCAGCGTTTTCCAGGGGCTCAGCGGGAACACTGAAGCTTTCTTT. J is TRBJ1-1 and V is TRBV29-1, with D possibly matching TRBD1 (6 bases). Trimming pared 5 bases from V and 1 base from J, leaving 17 bases between. This CDR3 region has 15 residues. CDR1 is SQVTM, CDR2 ANQGSEA, per germline.

The chain is built from TRBV6-6 and TRBJ1-2, with TRBD1 matching 7 bases. CDR3 length: 13 amino acids. Trimming at V came to 5 bases and at J to 8 bases, leaving 8 bases not matched to a gene. Germline V lookup: CDR1 MNHNY, CDR2 SVGAGI (reference sequence). CDR3 region: CASSPDRAGGYTF. Written as DNA, the CDR3 is TGTGCCAGCAGTCCAGACAGGGCGGGCGGCTACACCTTC.

The rearrangement joins TRBV18 to TRBJ1-5, with TRBD1 matching over 9 bases. CDR1 KGHSH and CDR2 LQKENI come from the germline V gene. Unmatched junction bases numbered 7, after V lost 3 bases and J lost 7 bases. The CDR3 runs 15 residues. This chain's CDR3 is CASSPLGQGNQPQHF. CDR3 DNA sequence: TGTGCCAGCTCACCCTTGGGACAGGGAAACCAGCCCCAGCATTTT.

Only one count was recorded for this clone. The V and J genes are TRBV4-2 and TRBJ2-7; 12 bases match TRBD2. V lost 3 bases, J lost 1 base, and 4 bases stayed unmatched. The germline V gene encodes CDR1 LGHNA and CDR2 YNFKEQ. CDR3 length equals 16 residues. CDR3 nucleotide sequence: TGTGCCAGCAGCCAGTCGACTAGCGGGAGTTCCTACGAGCAGTACTTC. Translation: CASSQSTSGSSYEQYF.

The V and J genes are TRBV28 and TRBJ1-4; D possibly corresponds to TRBD1 (5 bases). Deletions cut 6 bases from V and 7 bases from J, with 18 bases between. The germline V gene has CDR1 MDHEN and CDR2 SYDVKM. The CDR3 sequence is 15 residues long. For the CDR3, the DNA is TGTGCCAGCAGGGGGCTGGATGGTAGCGGTGAAAAACTGTTTTTT. The encoded protein is CASRGLDGSGEKLFF.

The chain combines TRBV27 with TRBJ1-5; TRBD1 matches at 10 bases. This CDR3 has 14 amino acids. The V and J ends lost 3 bases and 5 bases, in that order; junction bases with no gene match: 1. The germline CDR1 and CDR2 sequences are MNHEY and SMNVEV (reference sequence). This chain's CDR3 is CASSFDRGHQPQHF. The CDR3 nucleotides read TGTGCCAGCAGTTTCGACAGGGGGCATCAGCCCCAGCATTTT.

This chain links TRBV7-8 with TRBJ1-1, with a tentative D call TRBD1 (6 bases). The germline V and J ends were trimmed by 1 base and 7 bases, with 13 bases remaining between them. The CDR3 extends over 14 amino acids. Germline CDR1 SGHVS, CDR2 FQNEAQ. CDR3 in DNA: TGTGCCAGCAGCTTAGTTACAGGGATTCTTGAAGCTTTCTTT. It translates to CASSLVTGILEAFF.

This chain joins TRBV6-2 or TRBV6-3 and TRBJ1-5, with 10 bases identical to TRBD1. The V gene's germline CDR1 is MNHEY and CDR2 SVGEGT. The CDR3 runs 15 residues. V was pared by 6 bases and J by 4 bases, with 6 bases of the junction left unmatched. The CDR3 nucleotides read TGTGCCAGCAGCCCCGGGACAGGGGTAAATCAGCCCCAGCATTTT. It encodes CASSPGTGVNQPQHF.

The chain carries TRBV11-2 and TRBJ2-5, with D possibly matching TRBD1 (6 bases). Germline values: CDR1 SGHAT, CDR2 FQNNGV. V gave up 1 base and J gave up 5 bases, with 14 bases separating them. CDR3 length: 15 residues. Here the CDR3 reads CASSLGAGAPETQYF. In nucleotides, the CDR3 is TGTGCCAGCAGCTTAGGGGCAGGGGCACCGGAGACCCAGTACTTC.

This clone appeared a single time. This chain links TRBV10-2 with TRBJ1-2; D is undetermined. Germline assignment: CDR1 WSHSY and CDR2 SAAADI. The CDR3 spans 12 residues. V was pared by 3 bases and J by 12 bases, with 14 bases between. The CDR3 spells CASSDMSDSHTF. As DNA, the CDR3 is TGCGCCAGCAGTGATATGTCAGATTCCCACACCTTC.

J is TRBJ2-2 and V is TRBV4-3; D is ambiguous. V lost 0 bases and J 4 bases, leaving 6 bases between the germline ends. CDR3 length equals 14 residues. Germline V gene data show CDR1 as LGHNA and CDR2 as YSLEER. CDR3 sequence: CASSQDPRTGELFF. As DNA, the CDR3 is TGCGCCAGCAGCCAAGACCCGCGCACCGGGGAGCTGTTTTTT.

The chain is built from TRBV10-3 and TRBJ2-1, with TRBD2 matching 7 bases. The V gene's germline CDR1 is ENHRY and CDR2 SYGVKD. The CDR3 spans 14 residues. Germline trimming cut 7 bases from V and 1 base from J; bases unmatched to any gene: 4. In nucleotides, the CDR3 is TGTGCCATCAAAAGCGGGACTTCCTACAATGAGCAGTTCTTC. Protein sequence: CAIKSGTSYNEQFF.

This chain connects TRBV20-1 to TRBJ1-1; D is unresolved. This CDR3 is 11 amino acids long. Germline CDR1 and CDR2: DFQATT and SNEGSKA (reference sequence). In DNA, the CDR3 is TGCAGAGCTCCAGGGAACACTGAAGCTTTCTTT. This translates into CRAPGNTEAFF.

V is TRBV19 and J is TRBJ1-2; D remains ambiguous. V was pared by 3 bases and J by 4 bases, with 9 bases between. This CDR3 spans 13 amino acids. The germline V gene has CDR1 LNHDA and CDR2 SQIVND (reference sequence). The CDR3 bases are TGTGCCAGTAGTATCTCCAGAATCTATGGCTACACCTTC. This codes for CASSISRIYGYTF. Complete variable domain (other parts from reference TRBV19 and TRBJ1-2): DGGITQSPKYLFRKEGQNVTLSCEQNLNHDAMYWYRQDPGQGLRLIYYSQIVNDFQKGDIAEGYSVSREKKESFPLTVTSAQKNPTAFYLCASSISRIYGYTFGSGTRLTVV.

J is TRBJ1-5 and V is TRBV25-1, with 7 bases lining up with TRBD1. With V trimmed by 6 bases and J by 0 bases, 5 bases remained unmatched. The germline gives CDR1 MGHDK, CDR2 SYGVNS. This CDR3 has 15 amino acids. The CDR3 loop reads CASSPTGNSNQPQHF. The CDR3 bases are TGTGCCAGCAGCCCGACAGGGAATAGCAATCAGCCCCAGCATTTT.

The chain has TRBV6-6 and TRBJ2-7; 10 nucleotides match TRBD1. Germline CDR1 MNHNY, CDR2 SVGAGI (reference sequence). V lost 5 bases and J lost 0; bases outside the gene matches: 10. The CDR3 runs 17 residues. The CDR3 sequence: CASSLPGTGVPSYEQYF. DNA of the CDR3: TGTGCCAGCAGTCTTCCCGGGACAGGGGTTCCCTCCTACGAGCAGTACTTC.

The rearrangement joins TRBV18 to TRBJ1-1; 9 nucleotides match TRBD1. In germline, CDR1 is KGHSH, CDR2 LQKENI. CDR3 length: 15 residues. Losses at the gene ends were 3 bases for V and 1 base for J; bases not matched to a gene: 3. The DNA of the CDR3 is TGTGCCAGCTCACCGCAGGGACAGGGGAACACTGAAGCTTTCTTT. This encodes CASSPQGQGNTEAFF. Drawing the rest from reference TRBV18 and TRBJ1-1, the complete variable domain is NAGVMQNPRHLVRRRGQEARLRCSPMKGHSHVYWYRQLPEEGLKFMVYLQKENIIDESGMPKERFSAEFPKEGPSILRIQQVVRGDSAAYFCASSPQGQGNTEAFFGQGTRLTVV.